The 17 T cell receptor beta chains below were found in one sample sequenced in a study of blood T cell repertoires in COVID-19. The table came from immunoSEQ multiplex PCR; TCRdb's copy has only in-frame clones and leaves some out. The table records about 81,000 clones, about four fifths of them present only once. Material: peripheral blood. These receptors were collected from a human donor in a cohort sampled during active COVID-19.

DNA for the CDR3: TGTGCCAGCAGCTTGGGACAGTCGGATGGCTACACCTTC. Amino acid sequence: CASSLGQSDGYTF. The chain combines TRBV7-9 with TRBJ1-2, with 7 nucleotides matching TRBD1. Germline V gives CDR1 SEHNR, CDR2 FQNEAQ (reference sequence). J lost 6 bases, V lost 3 bases, and 4 bases had no gene match. The CDR3 runs to 13 residues.

As regards this clone: One end of the junction varies from germline; a read error may be responsible. The J gene is TRBJ1-2, the V gene TRBV7-2, with TRBD1 matching 9 bases. Germline CDR1 reads SGHTA; CDR2 reads FQGNSA. The CDR3 runs 12 residues. Here the CDR3 DNA reads TGTGCCAGCAGCTCAGGACAGGGGTTCAACTCATTC. It specifies CASSSGQGFNSF. Supplemented by reference TRBV7-2 and TRBJ1-2, the full variable domain reads GAGVSQSPSNKVTEKGKDVELRCDPISGHTALYWYRQSLGQGLEFLIYFQGNSAPDKSGLPSDRFSAERTGGSVSTLTIQRTQQEDSAVYLCASSSGQGFNSFGSGTRLTVV.

V usage is TRBV7-8 and J usage is TRBJ2-7, with TRBD1 matching 7 bases. CDR1 is SGHVS, CDR2 FQNEAQ, per germline. The ends lost 3 bases at V and 6 bases at J; junction bases unmatched: 11. This CDR3 contains 15 residues. CDR3 DNA sequence: TGTGCCAGCAGCTTTCGGGGACAGAGATATGGCGAGCAGTACTTC. It encodes CASSFRGQRYGEQYF.

The chain employs TRBV6-2 or TRBV6-3 and TRBJ2-3; possibly TRBD1 for D (5 bases). The CDR3 is 14 residues long. Germline assignment: CDR1 MNHEY and CDR2 SVGEGT. The V gene lost 0 bases and the J gene lost 3 bases, with 7 bases spanning the gap. CDR3 loop: CASSYSGVTDTQYF. CDR3 sequence (DNA): TGTGCCAGCAGTTACTCAGGGGTTACAGATACGCAGTATTTT.

This chain connects TRBV18 to TRBJ1-6, with D possibly TRBD1 on 6 matching bases. CDR3 length equals 18 residues. Germline lookup yields CDR1 KGHSH and CDR2 LQKENI. Trimming removed 3 bases at V and 8 bases at J, with 23 bases between. CDR3 sequence (DNA): TGTGCCAGCTCACCTACCCTCGGGGGAGGGGGTTTTGATTCACCCCTCCACTTT. It encodes CASSPTLGGGGFDSPLHF. Full variable domain (missing parts from reference TRBV18 and TRBJ1-6): NAGVMQNPRHLVRRRGQEARLRCSPMKGHSHVYWYRQLPEEGLKFMVYLQKENIIDESGMPKERFSAEFPKEGPSILRIQQVVRGDSAAYFCASSPTLGGGGFDSPLHFGNGTRLTVT.

DNA for the CDR3: TGTGCCAGCAGCGCACGTCCCGGGACAGGGTACACCTTC. Its protein is CASSARPGTGYTF. The rearrangement links TRBV7-2 to TRBJ1-2; 9 bases are a match to TRBD1. The CDR3 extends over 13 amino acids. The ends lost 5 bases at V and 11 bases at J; junction bases unmatched: 9. CDR1 SGHTA and CDR2 FQGNSA come from the germline V gene.

Only a few counts were recorded for this clone. The genes are TRBV6-5 and TRBJ2-7; D may be TRBD1 (5 bases). The ends were cut back, 6 bases at V and 3 bases at J, with 12 bases in the middle. This CDR3 comprises 13 residues. Germline CDR1 reads MNHEY; CDR2 reads SVGAGI. CDR3 in amino acids: CASRGTGDYEQYF. The CDR3 nucleotides are TGTGCCAGCAGGGGAACAGGTGACTACGAGCAGTACTTC.

A remark on this clone: The junction and the germline gene differ at one end; a read error may be behind it. V is TRBV5-1 and J is TRBJ2-7; no firm D call. CDR3 length equals 12 residues. Germline V gene lookup returns CDR1 SGHRS and CDR2 YFSETQ. CDR3 residues: CASRLDGYEQYF. Written as DNA, the CDR3 is TGCGCCAGCAGGTTGGACGGGTACGAGCAGTACTTC.

Only one count was recorded for this clone. This chain connects TRBV15 to TRBJ2-7; 9 bases agree with TRBD2. The CDR3 has 15 amino acids. After removal of 3 bases from V and 7 bases from J, the junction contained 10 bases not matched to a gene. Germline CDR1 reads LNHNV; CDR2 reads YYDKDF (reference sequence). This CDR3 is CATSRGAGGLEEQYF. CDR3 coding DNA: TGTGCCACCAGCAGGGGGGCGGGGGGGCTGGAAGAGCAGTACTTC.

A note on this clone: One end of the junction is discordant with germline, which a read error may explain. The chain is built from TRBV6-5 and TRBJ1-2, with TRBD1 matching over 8 bases. Germline CDR1 reads MNHEY; CDR2 reads SVGAGI. There are 12 residues in the CDR3. The CDR3 sequence is CASSLTGARIYF. CDR3 in DNA: TGTGCCAGCAGCCTGACAGGGGCGAGAATCTATTTC.

The genes are TRBV7-2 and TRBJ1-1, with D possibly matching TRBD1 (5 bases). V lost 3 bases, J lost 4 bases, and 12 bases lay in between. From germline, CDR1 is SGHTA and CDR2 FQGNSA. The CDR3 totals 14 residues. The chain's CDR3 is CASSFKGLSTEAFF. DNA for the CDR3: TGTGCCAGCAGCTTTAAGGGGCTTAGCACTGAAGCTTTCTTT.

This rearrangement joins TRBV5-4 to TRBJ2-1; D is possibly TRBD2 (5 bases). This CDR3 is 13 amino acids long. CDR1 and CDR2 from the germline V gene are SGHNT and YYREEE (reference sequence). The ends were cut back, 5 bases at V and 8 bases at J, with 14 bases in the middle. CDR3 protein: CASRLSSGDEQFF. The CDR3, as DNA: TGTGCCAGCAGACTTTCGTCCGGGGATGAGCAGTTCTTC.

The chain links TRBV6-5 to TRBJ1-2; TRBD1 matches 10 bases. Germline-derived CDR1 and CDR2 are MNHEY and SVGAGI. The CDR3 extends over 15 amino acids. With V trimmed by 6 bases and J by 14 bases, 18 bases remained unmatched. CDR3 nucleotide sequence: TGTGCCAGCAGCCTCGCCCCGTGGGACAGGGGTTCGGGTACCTTC. This sequence encodes CASSLAPWDRGSGTF.

The gene calls are TRBV7-9 and TRBJ1-2; possible D gene TRBD1, 5 bases. The CDR3 contains 14 residues. Germline assignment: CDR1 SEHNR and CDR2 FQNEAQ (reference sequence). Trimming took 5 bases from V and 4 from J, leaving 14 bases between them. For the CDR3, the DNA is TGTGCCAGCAGCCTAAGTCAGGGCTTCTATGGCTACACCTTC. The encoded protein is CASSLSQGFYGYTF.

The sample holds a few counts of this clone. This sequence joins TRBV27 and TRBJ2-7; a possible D gene is TRBD1 (5 bases). The CDR3 length is 16 residues. Germline lookup yields CDR1 MNHEY and CDR2 SMNVEV (reference sequence). With 4 bases removed from V and 0 bases from J, the gap between germline ends came to 16 bases. The CDR3 coding sequence is TGTGCCAGCAGTTCAGACAGAATCTCAAGCTCCTACGAGCAGTACTTC. Its translation: CASSSDRISSSYEQYF.

The chain couples TRBV18 to TRBJ1-4; a possible D gene is TRBD1 (5 bases). V was pared by 6 bases and J by 9 bases, with 20 bases between. CDR1 KGHSH and CDR2 LQKENI come from the germline V gene. CDR3 size: 15 residues. The CDR3 DNA reads TGTGCCAGCTCGCTCCAGGGTGCGGGGACGAAAAAACTGTTTTTT. It is translated as CASSLQGAGTKKLFF.

The chain employs TRBV15 and TRBJ1-5, with 8 bases that match TRBD1. Unmatched junction bases numbered 7, after V lost 3 bases and J lost 6 bases. The germline V gene encodes CDR1 LNHNV and CDR2 YYDKDF (reference sequence). CDR3 size: 15 residues. CDR3 bases: TGTGCCACCAGCAGTAGGACAGGGAGTGGTCAGCCCCAGCATTTT. Translation: CATSSRTGSGQPQHF.